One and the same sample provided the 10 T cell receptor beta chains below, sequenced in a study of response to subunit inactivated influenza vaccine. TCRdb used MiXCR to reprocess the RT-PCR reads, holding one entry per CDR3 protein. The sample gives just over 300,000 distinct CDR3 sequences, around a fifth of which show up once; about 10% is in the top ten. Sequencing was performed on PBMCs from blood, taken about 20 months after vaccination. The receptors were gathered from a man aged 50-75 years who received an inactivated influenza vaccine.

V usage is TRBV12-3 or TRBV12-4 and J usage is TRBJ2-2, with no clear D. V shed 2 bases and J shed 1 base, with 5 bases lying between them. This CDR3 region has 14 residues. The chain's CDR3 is CASSLWQNTGELFF. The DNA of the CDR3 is TGTGCCAGCAGTTTATGGCAGAACACCGGGGAGCTGTTTTTT.

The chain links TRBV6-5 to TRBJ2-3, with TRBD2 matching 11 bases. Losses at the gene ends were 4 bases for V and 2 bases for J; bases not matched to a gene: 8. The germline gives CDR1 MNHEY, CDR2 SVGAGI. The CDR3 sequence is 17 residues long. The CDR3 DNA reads TGTGCCAGCAGTTCTCCGACTAGCGGGGACTACACAGATACGCAGTATTTT. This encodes CASSSPTSGDYTDTQYF.

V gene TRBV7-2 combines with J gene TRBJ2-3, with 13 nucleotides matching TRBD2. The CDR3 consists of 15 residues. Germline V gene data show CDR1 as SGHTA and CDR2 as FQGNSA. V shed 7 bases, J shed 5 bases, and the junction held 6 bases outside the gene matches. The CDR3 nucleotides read TGTGCCAGCACCGGACTAGCGGGAGTTGGAGATACGCAGTATTTT. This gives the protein CASTGLAGVGDTQYF.

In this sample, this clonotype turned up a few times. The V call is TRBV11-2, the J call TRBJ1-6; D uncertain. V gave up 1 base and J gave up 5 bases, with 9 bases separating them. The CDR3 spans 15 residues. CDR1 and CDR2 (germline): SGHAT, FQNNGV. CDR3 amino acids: CASSLVWQNNSPLHF. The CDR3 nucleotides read TGTGCCAGCAGCTTAGTTTGGCAGAATAATTCACCCCTCCACTTT.

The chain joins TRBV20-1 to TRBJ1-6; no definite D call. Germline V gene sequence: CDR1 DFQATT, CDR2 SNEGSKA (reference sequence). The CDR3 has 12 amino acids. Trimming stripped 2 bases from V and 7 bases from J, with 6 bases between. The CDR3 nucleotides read TGCAGTGCTAGAACGACGAATTCACCCCTCCACTTT. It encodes CSARTTNSPLHF.

The CDR3 bases are TGCAGTGCTAGATCGGGGCCAGGGGATTCACCCCTCCACTTT. Translating gives CSARSGPGDSPLHF. The chain links TRBV20-1 to TRBJ1-6; TRBD1 might be the D (6 bases). Trimming took off 2 bases at V and 8 bases at J, with 13 bases between the two ends. This CDR3 contains 14 residues. The germline CDR1 and CDR2 sequences are DFQATT and SNEGSKA (reference sequence).

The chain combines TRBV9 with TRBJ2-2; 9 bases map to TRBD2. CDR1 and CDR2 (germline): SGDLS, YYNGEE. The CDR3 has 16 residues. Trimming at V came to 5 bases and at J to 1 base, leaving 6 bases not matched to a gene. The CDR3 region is CASSPPAGGNTGELFF. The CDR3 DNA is TGTGCCAGCAGTCCGCCAGCGGGAGGGAACACCGGGGAGCTGTTTTTT.

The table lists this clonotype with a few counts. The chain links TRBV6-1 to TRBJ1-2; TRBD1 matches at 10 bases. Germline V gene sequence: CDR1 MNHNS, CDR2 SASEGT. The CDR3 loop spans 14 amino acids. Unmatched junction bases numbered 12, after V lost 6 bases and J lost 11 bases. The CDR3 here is CASSPGTGALVYTF. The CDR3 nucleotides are TGTGCCAGCAGCCCCGGGACAGGGGCCCTGGTTTACACCTTC.

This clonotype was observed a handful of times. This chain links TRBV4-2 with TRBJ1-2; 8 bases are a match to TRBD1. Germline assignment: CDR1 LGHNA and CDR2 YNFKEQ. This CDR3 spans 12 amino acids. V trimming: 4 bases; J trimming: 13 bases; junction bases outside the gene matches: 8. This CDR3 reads CASSPDRGRLTF. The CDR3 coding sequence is TGTGCCAGCAGCCCAGACAGGGGCCGCCTCACCTTC.

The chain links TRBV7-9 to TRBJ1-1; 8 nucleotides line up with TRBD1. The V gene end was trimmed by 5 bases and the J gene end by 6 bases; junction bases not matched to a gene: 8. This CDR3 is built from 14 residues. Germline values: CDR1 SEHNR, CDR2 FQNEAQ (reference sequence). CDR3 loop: CASSPGQASSEAFF. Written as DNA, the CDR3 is TGTGCCAGCAGCCCGGGACAGGCCTCTTCTGAAGCTTTCTTT.